This TCR beta chain originates from a study of siplizumab effects on memory and regulatory T cells. General study results and limits: Sequences that were alloreactive and traceable to unstimulated CD4+ memory cells were significantly reduced by siplizumab. Siplizumab gave mappable alloreactive CD4+ clones an average Treg-derived fraction of nearly 70%, against 25% to 30% in controls. About 80-97% of proliferating CD4+ or CD8+ clones had no assignable naive or memory phenotype.

Trimming cost V 5 bases and J 2 bases; bases outside gene matches: 3. Germline values: CDR1 MNHEY, CDR2 SVGAGI. This CDR3 is 14 amino acids long. With respect to this clone: What it binds is not known.

Sequencing of each sample assayed approximately 110,000 TCR templates. TCRdb's table, derived via immunoSEQ multiplex PCR, lists solely in-frame clones and lacks some. The sample consists of about 100,000 clones, around 90% of them appearing once. Material for sequencing was non-Treg CD4+ T cells sorted from blood. The J gene is TRBJ2-3, the V gene TRBV6-5; 8 bases are shared with TRBD2. The sequence came from a human donor in good health. The CDR3 DNA is TGTGCCAGCAGTCGGGGGGGGTACACAGATACGCAGTATTTT. Its translation: CASSRGGYTDTQYF.